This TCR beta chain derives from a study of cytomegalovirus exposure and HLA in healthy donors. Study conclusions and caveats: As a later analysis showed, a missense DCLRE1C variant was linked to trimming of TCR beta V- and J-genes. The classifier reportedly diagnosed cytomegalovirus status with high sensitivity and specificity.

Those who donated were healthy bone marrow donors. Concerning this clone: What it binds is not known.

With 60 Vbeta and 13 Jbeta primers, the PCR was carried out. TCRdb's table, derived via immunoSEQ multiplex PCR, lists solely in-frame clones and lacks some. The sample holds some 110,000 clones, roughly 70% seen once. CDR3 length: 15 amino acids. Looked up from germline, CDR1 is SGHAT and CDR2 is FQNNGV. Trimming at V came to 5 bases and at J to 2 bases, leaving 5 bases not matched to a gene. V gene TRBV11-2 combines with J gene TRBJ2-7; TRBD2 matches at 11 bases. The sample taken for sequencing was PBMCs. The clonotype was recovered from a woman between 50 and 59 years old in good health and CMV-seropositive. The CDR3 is CASSQTSGGTYEQYF. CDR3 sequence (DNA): TGTGCCAGCAGCCAAACTAGCGGGGGCACCTACGAGCAGTACTTC.